Listed below are T cell receptor beta chains from one sample, sequenced in a study of cytomegalovirus exposure and HLA in healthy donors. TCRdb's table, derived via immunoSEQ multiplex PCR, lists solely in-frame clones and lacks some. This repertoire comprises more than 130,000 clones; its ten largest clones make up 2% to 3%. The sequenced sample was PBMCs. The source is a man between 35 and 55 years old in good health and CMV-seronegative. CDR3s include the opening cysteine and the closing phenylalanine or tryptophan. Fields, in order: CDR3 DNA, CDR3 protein, J gene, D gene, V gene. D genes are given only for firm matches.

TGTGCCAGCAGCCAGGGGATAGGTCCGAGTTCTGCTTTCTTT,CASSQGIGPSSAFF,TRBJ1-1,-,TRBV2
TGTGCCAGCAGCTTAGGGCGGGGAGATAGCAATCAGCCCCAGCATTTT,CASSLGRGDSNQPQHF,TRBJ1-5,-,TRBV13
TGCGCCAGCAGCCAAGTGTCGAGCAGGGTCACTGAAGCTTTCTTT,CASSQVSSRVTEAFF,TRBJ1-1,-,TRBV4-1
TGCGCCAGCAGCTTGGCCTCAGGGATGAACACTGAAGCTTTCTTT,CASSLASGMNTEAFF,TRBJ1-1,-,TRBV5-1
TGCGCCAGCAGCTTGGGGGACAGGAGGGACACCGGGGAGCTGTTTTTT,CASSLGDRRDTGELFF,TRBJ2-2,TRBD1,TRBV5-1
TGTGCCAGCAGTGAAGCTGGATCCGGGAGAGCGCGTCAGCCCCAGCATTTT,CASSEAGSGRARQPQHF,TRBJ1-5,-,TRBV2
TGTGCTAGTGGTCCGGGACAGGGTTCCTTTGGAAACACCATATATTTT,CASGPGQGSFGNTIYF,TRBJ1-3,TRBD1,TRBV12-5
TGTGCCAGCAGCTACGCCAGACAGAACACTGAAGCTTTCTTT,CASSYARQNTEAFF,TRBJ1-1,-,TRBV7-8
TGTGCCAGCGGGGACAGGCTCACTGAAGCTTTCTTT,CASGDRLTEAFF,TRBJ1-1,TRBD1,TRBV28
TGTGCCAGCAGTTACGGGCAGGGTTCAAGGCCCCAGCATTTT,CASSYGQGSRPQHF,TRBJ1-5,-,TRBV6-5
TGCAGCGCCCGAATCAGGACAGGGAATGCTGAAGCTTTCTTT,CSARIRTGNAEAFF,TRBJ1-1,TRBD1,TRBV29-1
TGTGCCAGCTCACCACCGAATGCAAGGGCAGGGCCCTACGAGCAGTACTTC,CASSPPNARAGPYEQYF,TRBJ2-7,-,TRBV18
TGTGCCAGCAGCTTAGGCTGGGGCGGGGGAACTCAAGAGACCCAGTACTTC,CASSLGWGGGTQETQYF,TRBJ2-5,TRBD2,TRBV11-3
TGTGCCAGCAGCTTATGGGAGGGGCCCAACGAGCAGTACTTC,CASSLWEGPNEQYF,TRBJ2-7,TRBD2,TRBV7-9
TGTGCCAGCAGCCGTCCGGGGGGGCGAGAACTCTACGAGCAGTACTTC,CASSRPGGRELYEQYF,TRBJ2-7,TRBD2,TRBV14
TGCGCCAGCAGTGGGCAGGGGGTGAACACTGAAGCTTTCTTT,CASSGQGVNTEAFF,TRBJ1-1,TRBD1,TRBV10-2
TGTGCCAGCAGTTACCAGGGTCGGGGCTACACCTTC,CASSYQGRGYTF,TRBJ1-2,-,TRBV6-5
TGCGCCAGCAGCCAGACAGGGGACTATGGCTACACCTTC,CASSQTGDYGYTF,TRBJ1-2,TRBD1,TRBV5-1
TGTGCCAGCAGCCGACAGGGTTGGTCCGGGGAGCTGTTTTTT,CASSRQGWSGELFF,TRBJ2-2,TRBD1,TRBV27
TGTGCCAGCTCACCGGGACAGGCGACCTACGAGCAGTACTTC,CASSPGQATYEQYF,TRBJ2-7,TRBD1,TRBV18
TGTGCCAGCAGCGGAGACACTGAAGCTTTCTTT,CASSGDTEAFF,TRBJ1-1,-,TRBV9
TGTGCCAGCACCCGCGGAGGGGGCAAAACTGAAGCTTTCTTT,CASTRGGGKTEAFF,TRBJ1-1,TRBD1,TRBV6-5
TGCAGCGGAGGAGGGTGGGACACCGGGGAGCTGTTTTTT,CSGGGWDTGELFF,TRBJ2-2,-,TRBV29-1
TGTGCCAGCAGCTTGTCCTGGGGTCGGGGGTACTATTACGAGCAGTACTTC,CASSLSWGRGYYYEQYF,TRBJ2-7,-,TRBV5-6
TGTGCCAGCAGCTCTCCTTTGGGGCACGGCTACACCTTC,CASSSPLGHGYTF,TRBJ1-2,-,TRBV7-2
TGCGCCAGCAGCCAAACTAGCGGGGGGGCCTCTGGGGCCAACGTCCTGACTTTC,CASSQTSGGASGANVLTF,TRBJ2-6,TRBD2,TRBV4-1
TGTGCCAGCAGCCTCCTGGGACTTCCGAACACTGAAGCTTTCTTT,CASSLLGLPNTEAFF,TRBJ1-1,-,TRBV9
TGCGCCAGCAGCTCCGCGGGGGCGAACCAAGAGACCCAGTACTTC,CASSSAGANQETQYF,TRBJ2-5,-,TRBV5-1
TGTGCCAGCAGCTTAGACGGCAGGGGGAGTGAAAAACTGCTTTTT,CASSLDGRGSEKLLF,TRBJ1-4,TRBD1,TRBV11-2
TGTGCCAGCAGTCGTATTAGCAATCAGCCCCAGCATTTT,CASSRISNQPQHF,TRBJ1-5,-,TRBV5-5
TGTGCCAGTAGTATCGGGGGGCATCAGCCCCAGCATTTT,CASSIGGHQPQHF,TRBJ1-5,-,TRBV19
TGTGCCAGCAGTTCCGGACAGGTCCTCTATGGCTACACCTTC,CASSSGQVLYGYTF,TRBJ1-2,TRBD1,TRBV2
TGTGCCAGCAGCCTCGGACAGGGCCTAAACACCGGGGAGCTGTTTTTT,CASSLGQGLNTGELFF,TRBJ2-2,TRBD1,TRBV11-1
TGTGCCAGCAGCTTACTCAGGGGTCATAACACCGGGGAGCTGTTTTTT,CASSLLRGHNTGELFF,TRBJ2-2,-,TRBV11-2
TGCGCCAGCAGCTCCCCGCAGGGAAATGAGCAGTTCTTC,CASSSPQGNEQFF,TRBJ2-1,-,TRBV5-1
TGTGCCAGCAGCCCGGGGAGGGGACCCCAAGAGACCCAGTACTTC,CASSPGRGPQETQYF,TRBJ2-5,TRBD2,TRBV25-1
TGTGCCAGTGGGACTCTGGGGTACGGCTATGGCTACACCTTC,CASGTLGYGYGYTF,TRBJ1-2,-,TRBV28
TGTGCCAGTAGCTCGGTTATGAACACTGAAGCTTTCTTT,CASSSVMNTEAFF,TRBJ1-1,-,TRBV19
TGTGCCAGCAGCTCGAACCTCCGGACAGATAATGGCTACACCTTC,CASSSNLRTDNGYTF,TRBJ1-2,-,TRBV7-9
TGTGCCAGCTCACAGGGTGTCCATGCCGAGCAGTACTTC,CASSQGVHAEQYF,TRBJ2-7,-,TRBV6-5
TGTGCCAGCACGGACAGTACTGAAGCTTTCTTT,CASTDSTEAFF,TRBJ1-1,-,TRBV6-5
TGTGCCAGCTCACCACTCTTCGGAGCCTTAACTGAAGCTTTCTTT,CASSPLFGALTEAFF,TRBJ1-1,-,TRBV18
TGCGCCAGCAGCCCCTCTCGAGAGGGAACTGAAGCTTTCTTT,CASSPSREGTEAFF,TRBJ1-1,-,TRBV5-1
TGTGCCAGCAGCGCCCAGGGGTGGGATGAGCAGTTCTTC,CASSAQGWDEQFF,TRBJ2-1,-,TRBV11-3
TGTGCCAGTAGTATAGCTCCGTTTAATTCACCCCTCCACTTT,CASSIAPFNSPLHF,TRBJ1-6,-,TRBV19
TGTGCCAGCCGATATCAGGGGGTCGGCACTGAAGCTTTCTTT,CASRYQGVGTEAFF,TRBJ1-1,TRBD1,TRBV5-6
TGTGCCAGTGTCCCGGGAGCACGGGGGGTCGGAGATACGCAGTATTTT,CASVPGARGVGDTQYF,TRBJ2-3,TRBD2,TRBV19
TGTGCCAGCAGCGCTAATCCCTCGGGGGGGGCTGTTACGCAGTATTTT,CASSANPSGGAVTQYF,TRBJ2-3,TRBD2,TRBV9
TGTGCCAGCAGCTACGGACAGGGAAACTACGAGCAGTACTTC,CASSYGQGNYEQYF,TRBJ2-7,TRBD1,TRBV5-4
TGCGCCAGCAGCCAAGATGCGGGACAGACTTCACCCCTCCACTTT,CASSQDAGQTSPLHF,TRBJ1-6,TRBD1,TRBV4-3
TGCGCCAGCAGCCAAGTCATAGGACTAGCAAGGGACGAGACCCAGTACTTC,CASSQVIGLARDETQYF,TRBJ2-5,TRBD2,TRBV4-1
TGTGCCACCAGCAGTAATCAGGACTCCTACAATGAGCAGTTCTTC,CATSSNQDSYNEQFF,TRBJ2-1,-,TRBV15
TGTGCCAGCAGCCCCCGCGGCCCCTACAATGAGCAGTTCTTC,CASSPRGPYNEQFF,TRBJ2-1,-,TRBV11-2
TGTGCCATCAGTACTCAGGGCTCTGGAAACACCATATATTTT,CAISTQGSGNTIYF,TRBJ1-3,-,TRBV10-3